This TCR beta chain was recovered during a study of T cell clones after liver transplantation. As for the study in general: A pre-transplant mixed lymphocyte reaction with TCRbeta sequencing defined graft-donor-reactive clones followed in post-transplant blood. Subjects received no induction therapy and standard immunosuppression until randomization at 12-24 months post-transplant.

Produced via immunoSEQ multiplex PCR; TCRdb's table is partial and in-frame only. The sample lists more than 95,000 clones; about 81% were seen once. General study findings and limits: Graft donor-reactive T cells possibly entered the graft instead of undergoing deletion.

Germline V gene data show CDR1 as KGHSH and CDR2 as LQKENI. Trimming pared 3 bases from V and 2 bases from J, leaving 11 bases between. The CDR3 contains 14 residues. For this clone: The antigen is undetermined.

Sequenced here: CD4+ T cells from blood, sampled before liver transplant. This sequence originates from a human donor who received a liver transplant. The genes are TRBV18 and TRBJ2-7; TRBD1 or TRBD2 may be the D gene (5 bases each). The CDR3 region has the DNA TGTGCCAGCTCACCCGAGGGGCGGGCCTACGAGCAGTACTTC. It codes for CASSPEGRAYEQYF.